The rows below give T cell receptor beta chains drawn from one sample of a study of cytomegalovirus exposure and HLA in healthy donors. Data came from immunoSEQ multiplex PCR; TCRdb stores just in-frame clones and leaves some out. The sample table sets out around 100,000 clones. Sequenced: PBMCs. The receptors were sampled from a man aged 35 to 55 in good health and CMV-seropositive. Both conserved end residues are part of each CDR3. Fields, in order: J gene, V gene, D gene, CDR3 protein, CDR3 DNA. D genes are given only for firm matches.

TRBJ1-6,TRBV6-6,TRBD1,CASSHTGTVNSPLHF,TGTGCCAGCAGCCACACCGGGACAGTAAATTCACCCCTCCACTTT
TRBJ2-5,TRBV27,TRBD2,CASSLVGTSGTETQYF,TGTGCCAGCAGTTTGGTCGGGACTAGCGGGACGGAGACCCAGTACTTC
TRBJ2-7,TRBV28,TRBD2,CASIRRTSDEQYF,TGTGCCAGCATAAGACGGACTAGCGACGAGCAGTACTTC
TRBJ2-1,TRBV15,.,CATSREEYEQFF,TGTGCCACCAGCAGAGAGGAGTATGAGCAGTTCTTC
TRBJ1-1,TRBV5-1,.,CASSLGVYLDPEAFF,TGCGCCAGCAGCTTGGGGGTGTACCTAGACCCTGAAGCTTTCTTT
TRBJ2-5,TRBV11-1,TRBD2,CASSPPLAGEETQYF,TGTGCCAGCAGCCCCCCACTAGCGGGAGAGGAGACCCAGTACTTC
TRBJ2-1,TRBV28,TRBD2,CASSLFRGGNEQFF,TGTGCCAGCAGTTTATTTCGGGGGGGCAATGAGCAGTTCTTC
TRBJ2-7,TRBV6-5,TRBD2,CATTIGLAGAYEQYF,TGTGCCACAACAATAGGACTAGCGGGAGCCTACGAGCAGTACTTC
TRBJ1-1,TRBV29-1,TRBD1,CSVGTGNTEAFF,TGCAGCGTTGGGACAGGGAACACTGAAGCTTTCTTT
TRBJ2-7,TRBV9,TRBD1,CASSGKTGVEQYF,TGTGCCAGCAGCGGTAAAACAGGGGTCGAGCAGTACTTC
TRBJ2-4,TRBV6-6,.,CASTRENIQYF,TGTGCCAGCACCCGGGAAAACATTCAGTACTTC
TRBJ2-7,TRBV4-1,TRBD1,CASSQDPGTGSYEQYF,TGCGCCAGCAGCCAAGATCCCGGGACAGGGTCTTACGAGCAGTACTTC
TRBJ2-7,TRBV28,TRBD1,CASSHTGTGDYEQYF,TGTGCCAGCAGTCATACCGGGACAGGGGACTACGAGCAGTACTTC
TRBJ2-3,TRBV12-1,.,CASSLPGTSGSPDTQYF,TGTGCCAGCAGCTTACCAGGGACTAGCGGGAGTCCAGATACGCAGTATTTT
TRBJ2-1,TRBV7-9,TRBD2,CASSSPPGLAGGWDNEQFF,TGTGCCAGCAGCTCCCCACCGGGGCTAGCGGGAGGGTGGGACAATGAGCAGTTCTTC
TRBJ2-7,TRBV27,.,CASRGLGRYEQYF,TGTGCCAGCAGGGGACTTGGCCGCTACGAGCAGTACTTC
TRBJ1-1,TRBV7-9,.,CASSRWATEAFF,TGTGCCAGCAGCCGCTGGGCCACTGAAGCTTTCTTT
TRBJ1-2,TRBV27,TRBD1,CASSSDRGPSGYTF,TGTGCCAGCAGTTCGGACAGGGGGCCGTCCGGCTACACCTTC
TRBJ2-7,TRBV5-1,TRBD2,CASSLAPSGRTGEQYF,TGCGCCAGCAGCTTGGCGCCTAGCGGGAGAACCGGCGAGCAGTACTTC
TRBJ2-1,TRBV4-1,.,CASRPSTGSYNEQFF,TGCGCCAGCAGGCCTTCGACGGGGAGCTACAATGAGCAGTTCTTC
TRBJ2-7,TRBV28,.,CASWPSEGGYEQYF,TGTGCCAGCTGGCCTTCTGAGGGCGGCTACGAGCAGTACTTC
TRBJ2-3,TRBV11-3,TRBD1,CASSPGQGQYTQYF,TGTGCCAGCAGCCCGGGACAGGGGCAGTATACGCAGTATTTT
TRBJ2-3,TRBV4-3,.,CASSQDENRAADTQYF,TGCGCCAGCAGCCAAGATGAGAACAGGGCAGCAGATACGCAGTATTTT
TRBJ2-7,TRBV14,TRBD1,CASKQGADEQYF,TGTGCCAGCAAACAGGGGGCCGACGAGCAGTACTTC
TRBJ1-4,TRBV5-1,.,CASSVGTRAPATNEKLFF,TGCGCCAGCAGCGTGGGGACCAGGGCCCCCGCAACTAATGAAAAACTGTTTTTT
TRBJ2-2,TRBV28,TRBD2,CASSILAGGGTGELFF,TGTGCCAGCAGTATCCTAGCGGGAGGAGGGACCGGGGAGCTGTTTTTT
TRBJ2-7,TRBV15,.,CATSRDHTGSYEQYF,TGTGCCACCAGCAGAGACCATACCGGTTCCTACGAGCAGTACTTC
TRBJ2-1,TRBV5-1,TRBD1,CASSLGQGSTNEQFF,TGCGCCAGCAGTCTCGGACAGGGTTCGACCAATGAGCAGTTCTTC
TRBJ2-1,TRBV9,TRBD2,CASSDTSGISYNEQFF,TGTGCCAGCAGCGACACTAGCGGGATCTCCTACAATGAGCAGTTCTTC
TRBJ2-5,TRBV11-3,TRBD1,CASSTRQGAGVETQYF,TGTGCCAGCAGCACAAGACAGGGGGCGGGAGTAGAGACCCAGTACTTC
TRBJ2-1,TRBV7-3,.,CASSLTAGSYNEQFF,TGTGCCAGCAGCTTAACAGCAGGGTCCTACAATGAGCAGTTCTTC
TRBJ1-5,TRBV4-2,TRBD1,CASSQVGQGPNSNQPQHF,TGTGCCAGCAGCCAGGTCGGACAGGGGCCAAATAGCAATCAGCCCCAGCACTTT
TRBJ1-4,TRBV9,.,CASSAGLRSEKLFF,TGTGCCAGCAGCGCGGGACTTCGTAGTGAAAAACTGTTTTTT
TRBJ2-5,TRBV5-6,TRBD1,CASSLTGAGETQYF,TGTGCCAGCAGCTTGACAGGGGCGGGTGAGACCCAGTACTTC
TRBJ2-7,TRBV6-5,TRBD2,CASAPREGWTEQYF,TGTGCCAGCGCCCCGAGGGAGGGGTGGACCGAGCAGTACTTC
TRBJ1-1,TRBV28,.,CASSWGEDGRLEAFF,TGTGCCAGCAGTTGGGGGGAGGACGGCCGCCTTGAAGCTTTCTTT
TRBJ1-5,TRBV5-7,TRBD1,CASSATQGEGFQPQHF,TGTGCCAGCAGCGCTACACAGGGGGAGGGATTTCAGCCCCAGCATTTT